This passage covers 2 T cell receptor beta chains from one sample sequenced in a study of blood T cell repertoires in COVID-19. Here immunoSEQ multiplex PCR was the method, and the copy in TCRdb shows in-frame clones only, minus some. Among about 150,000 clones listed, over 75% were seen once. Sequencing was done on a sample of peripheral blood. The receptors originated from a woman aged 40 to 55 with acute or convalescent COVID-19.

With respect to this clone: Other DNA sequences from this sample encode an identical CDR3 as well. V is TRBV7-3 and J is TRBJ1-1; possibly TRBD1 for D (5 bases). Trimming pared 5 bases from V and 2 bases from J, leaving 9 bases between. Germline CDR1 SGHTA, CDR2 FQGTGA. The CDR3 consists of 13 residues. The CDR3 bases are TGTGCCAGCAGCCGAAGGGGAAACACTGAAGCTTTCTTT. It encodes CASSRRGNTEAFF.

The chain links TRBV6-5 to TRBJ2-1; 12 bases line up with TRBD2. This CDR3 is built from 16 residues. Losses at the gene ends were 2 bases for V and 4 bases for J; bases not matched to a gene: 3. The V gene's germline CDR1 is MNHEY and CDR2 SVGAGI. CDR3 residues: CASSYMTSGGYNEQFF. The CDR3 bases are TGTGCCAGCAGTTACATGACTAGCGGGGGATACAATGAGCAGTTCTTC.